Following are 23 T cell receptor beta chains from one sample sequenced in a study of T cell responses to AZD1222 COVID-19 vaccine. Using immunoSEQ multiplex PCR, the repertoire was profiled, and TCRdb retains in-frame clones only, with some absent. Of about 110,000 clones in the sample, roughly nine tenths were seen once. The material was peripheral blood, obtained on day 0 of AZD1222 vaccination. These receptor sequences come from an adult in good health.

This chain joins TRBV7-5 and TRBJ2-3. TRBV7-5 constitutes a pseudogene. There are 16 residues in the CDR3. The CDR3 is CARSLVRASSTDTQYF. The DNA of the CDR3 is TGTGCCAGAAGCCTTGTCCGGGCCTCTAGCACAGATACGCAGTATTTT.

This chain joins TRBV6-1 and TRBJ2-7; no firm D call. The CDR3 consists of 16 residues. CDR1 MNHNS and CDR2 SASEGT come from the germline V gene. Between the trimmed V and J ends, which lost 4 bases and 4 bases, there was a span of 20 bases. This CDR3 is CASSATTSRPIYEQYF. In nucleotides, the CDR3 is TGTGCCAGCAGTGCGACCACCTCCCGGCCCATATACGAGCAGTACTTC.

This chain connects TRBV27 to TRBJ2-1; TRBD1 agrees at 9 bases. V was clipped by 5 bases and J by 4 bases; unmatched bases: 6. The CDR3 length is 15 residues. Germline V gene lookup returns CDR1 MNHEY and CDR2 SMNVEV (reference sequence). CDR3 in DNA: TGTGCCAGCAGTCCTCGGGACAGGGTGTACAATGAGCAGTTCTTC. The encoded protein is CASSPRDRVYNEQFF.

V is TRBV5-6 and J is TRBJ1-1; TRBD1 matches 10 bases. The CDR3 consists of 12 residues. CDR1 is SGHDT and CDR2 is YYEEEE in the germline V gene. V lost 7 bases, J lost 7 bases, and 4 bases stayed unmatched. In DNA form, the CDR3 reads TGTGCCAGCGCGGACAGGGGGTTTGAAGCTTTCTTT. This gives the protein CASADRGFEAFF.

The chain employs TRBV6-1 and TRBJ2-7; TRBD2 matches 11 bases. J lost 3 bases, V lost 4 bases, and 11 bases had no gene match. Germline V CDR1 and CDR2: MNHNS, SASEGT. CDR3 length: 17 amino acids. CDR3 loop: CASSGFSGTSGFYEQYF. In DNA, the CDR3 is TGTGCCAGCAGTGGGTTTTCCGGGACTAGCGGATTCTACGAGCAGTACTTC.

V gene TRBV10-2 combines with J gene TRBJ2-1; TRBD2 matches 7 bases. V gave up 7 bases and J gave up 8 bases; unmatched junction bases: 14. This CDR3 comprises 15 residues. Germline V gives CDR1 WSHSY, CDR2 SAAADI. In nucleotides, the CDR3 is TGCGCCAGCACGCGGGAGAGGGGCCCACGGGATGAGCAGTTCTTC. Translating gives CASTRERGPRDEQFF.

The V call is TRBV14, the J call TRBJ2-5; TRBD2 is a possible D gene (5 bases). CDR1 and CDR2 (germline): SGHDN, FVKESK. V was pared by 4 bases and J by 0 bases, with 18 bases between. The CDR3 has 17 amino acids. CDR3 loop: CASSPTRLRVYQETQYF. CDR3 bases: TGTGCCAGCAGCCCAACCAGGCTGCGGGTTTACCAAGAGACCCAGTACTTC.

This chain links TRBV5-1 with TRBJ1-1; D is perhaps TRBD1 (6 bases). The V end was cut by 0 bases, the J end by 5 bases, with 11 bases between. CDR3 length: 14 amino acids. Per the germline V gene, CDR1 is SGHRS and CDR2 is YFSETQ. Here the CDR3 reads CASSLEIGQTEAFF. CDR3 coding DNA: TGCGCCAGCAGCTTGGAAATCGGACAGACTGAAGCTTTCTTT.

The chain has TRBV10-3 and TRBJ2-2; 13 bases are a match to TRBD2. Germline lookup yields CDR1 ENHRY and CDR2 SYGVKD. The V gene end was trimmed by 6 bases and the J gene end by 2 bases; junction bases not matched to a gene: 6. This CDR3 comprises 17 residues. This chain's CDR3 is CAISPTSGRANTGELFF. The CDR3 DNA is TGTGCCATCAGCCCTACTAGCGGGAGGGCCAACACCGGGGAGCTGTTTTTT.

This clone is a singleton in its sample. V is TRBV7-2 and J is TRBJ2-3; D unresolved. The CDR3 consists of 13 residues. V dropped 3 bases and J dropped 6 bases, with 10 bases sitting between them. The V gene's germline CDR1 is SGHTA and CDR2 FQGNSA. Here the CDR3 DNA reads TGTGCCAGCAGCTTTAGAGGCGTGGATACGCAGTATTTT. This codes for CASSFRGVDTQYF.

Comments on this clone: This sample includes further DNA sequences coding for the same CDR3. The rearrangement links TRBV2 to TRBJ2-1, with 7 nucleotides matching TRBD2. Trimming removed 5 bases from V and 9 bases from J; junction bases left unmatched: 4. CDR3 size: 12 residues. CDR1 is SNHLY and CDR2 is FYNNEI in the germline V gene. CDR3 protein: CASSLIAGEQFF. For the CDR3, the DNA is TGTGCCAGCAGTCTAATAGCGGGTGAGCAGTTCTTC.

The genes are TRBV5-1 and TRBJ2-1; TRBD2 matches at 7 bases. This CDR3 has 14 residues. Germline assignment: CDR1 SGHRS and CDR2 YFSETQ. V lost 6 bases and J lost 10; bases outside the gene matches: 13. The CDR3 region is CASKSGGGPGEQFF. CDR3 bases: TGCGCCAGCAAGTCCGGGGGAGGGCCGGGGGAGCAGTTCTTC.

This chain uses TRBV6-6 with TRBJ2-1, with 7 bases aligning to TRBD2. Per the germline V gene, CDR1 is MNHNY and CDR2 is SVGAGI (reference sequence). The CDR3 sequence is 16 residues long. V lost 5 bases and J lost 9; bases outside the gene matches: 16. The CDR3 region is CASSPDTGLRSGEQFF. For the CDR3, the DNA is TGTGCCAGCAGTCCGGACACGGGACTACGCTCCGGTGAGCAGTTCTTC.

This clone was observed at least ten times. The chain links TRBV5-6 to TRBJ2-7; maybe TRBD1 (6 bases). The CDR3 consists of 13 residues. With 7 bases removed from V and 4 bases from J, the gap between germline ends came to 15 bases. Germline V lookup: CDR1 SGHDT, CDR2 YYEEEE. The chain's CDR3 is CASGPGHLYEQYF. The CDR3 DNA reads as TGTGCCAGCGGCCCGGGACACTTGTACGAGCAGTACTTC.

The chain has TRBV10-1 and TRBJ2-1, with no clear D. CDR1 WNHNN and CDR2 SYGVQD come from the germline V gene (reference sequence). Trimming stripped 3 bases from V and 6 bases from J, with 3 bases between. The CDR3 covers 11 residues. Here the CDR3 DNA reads TGCGCCAGCAGTGATACCAATGAGCAGTTCTTC. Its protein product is CASSDTNEQFF.

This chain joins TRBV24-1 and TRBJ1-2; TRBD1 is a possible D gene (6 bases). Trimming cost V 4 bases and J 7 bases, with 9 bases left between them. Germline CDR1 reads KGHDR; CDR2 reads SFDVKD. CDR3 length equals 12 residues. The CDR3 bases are TGTGCCACCAGTGACTCGGACAGTGGCTACACCTTC. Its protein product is CATSDSDSGYTF.

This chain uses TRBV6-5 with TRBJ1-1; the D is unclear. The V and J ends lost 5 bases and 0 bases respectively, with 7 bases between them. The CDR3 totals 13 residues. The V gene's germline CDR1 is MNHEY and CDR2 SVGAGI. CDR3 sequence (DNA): TGTGCCAGCAGTCGACTTGTGAACACTGAAGCTTTCTTT. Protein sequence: CASSRLVNTEAFF.

CDR3: CATGDMYEQYF. CDR3 nucleotides: TGTGCCACCGGGGACATGTACGAGCAGTACTTC. The chain has TRBV7-6 and TRBJ2-7; possibly TRBD1 for D (6 bases). The CDR3 has 11 amino acids. V dropped 10 bases and J dropped 4 bases, with 11 bases sitting between them. The germline V gene encodes CDR1 SGHVS and CDR2 FNYEAQ.

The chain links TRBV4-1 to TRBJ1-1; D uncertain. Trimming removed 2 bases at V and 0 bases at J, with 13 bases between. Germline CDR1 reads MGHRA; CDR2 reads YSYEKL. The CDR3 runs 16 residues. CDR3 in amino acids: CASSQLPGRLNTEAFF. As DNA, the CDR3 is TGCGCCAGCAGCCAACTCCCTGGACGGTTGAACACTGAAGCTTTCTTT.

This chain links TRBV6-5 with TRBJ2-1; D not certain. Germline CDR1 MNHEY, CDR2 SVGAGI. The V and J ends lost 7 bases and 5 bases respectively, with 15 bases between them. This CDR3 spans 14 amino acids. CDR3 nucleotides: TGTGCCAGCACCCCTCTACAGAAGCACAATGAGCAGTTCTTC. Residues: CASTPLQKHNEQFF.

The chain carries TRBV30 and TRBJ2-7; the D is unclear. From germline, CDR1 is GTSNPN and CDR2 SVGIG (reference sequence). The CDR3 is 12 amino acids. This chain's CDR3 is CAWSHPGDLAVV. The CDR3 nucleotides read TGTGCCTGGAGTCACCCCGGCGACCTGGCGGTCGTA.

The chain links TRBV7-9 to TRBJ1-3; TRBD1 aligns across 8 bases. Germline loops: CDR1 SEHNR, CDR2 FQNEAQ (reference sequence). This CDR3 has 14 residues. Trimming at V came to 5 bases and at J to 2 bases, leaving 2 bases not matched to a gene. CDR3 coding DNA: TGTGCCAGCAGCCCGGACAGGGCTGGAAACACCATATATTTT. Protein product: CASSPDRAGNTIYF.

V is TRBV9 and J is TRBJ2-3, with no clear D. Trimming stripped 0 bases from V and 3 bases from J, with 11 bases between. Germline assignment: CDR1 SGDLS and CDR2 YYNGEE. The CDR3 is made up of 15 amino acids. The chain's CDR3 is CASSVGGGYTDTQYF. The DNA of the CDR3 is TGTGCCAGCAGCGTAGGCGGCGGCTATACAGATACGCAGTATTTT.